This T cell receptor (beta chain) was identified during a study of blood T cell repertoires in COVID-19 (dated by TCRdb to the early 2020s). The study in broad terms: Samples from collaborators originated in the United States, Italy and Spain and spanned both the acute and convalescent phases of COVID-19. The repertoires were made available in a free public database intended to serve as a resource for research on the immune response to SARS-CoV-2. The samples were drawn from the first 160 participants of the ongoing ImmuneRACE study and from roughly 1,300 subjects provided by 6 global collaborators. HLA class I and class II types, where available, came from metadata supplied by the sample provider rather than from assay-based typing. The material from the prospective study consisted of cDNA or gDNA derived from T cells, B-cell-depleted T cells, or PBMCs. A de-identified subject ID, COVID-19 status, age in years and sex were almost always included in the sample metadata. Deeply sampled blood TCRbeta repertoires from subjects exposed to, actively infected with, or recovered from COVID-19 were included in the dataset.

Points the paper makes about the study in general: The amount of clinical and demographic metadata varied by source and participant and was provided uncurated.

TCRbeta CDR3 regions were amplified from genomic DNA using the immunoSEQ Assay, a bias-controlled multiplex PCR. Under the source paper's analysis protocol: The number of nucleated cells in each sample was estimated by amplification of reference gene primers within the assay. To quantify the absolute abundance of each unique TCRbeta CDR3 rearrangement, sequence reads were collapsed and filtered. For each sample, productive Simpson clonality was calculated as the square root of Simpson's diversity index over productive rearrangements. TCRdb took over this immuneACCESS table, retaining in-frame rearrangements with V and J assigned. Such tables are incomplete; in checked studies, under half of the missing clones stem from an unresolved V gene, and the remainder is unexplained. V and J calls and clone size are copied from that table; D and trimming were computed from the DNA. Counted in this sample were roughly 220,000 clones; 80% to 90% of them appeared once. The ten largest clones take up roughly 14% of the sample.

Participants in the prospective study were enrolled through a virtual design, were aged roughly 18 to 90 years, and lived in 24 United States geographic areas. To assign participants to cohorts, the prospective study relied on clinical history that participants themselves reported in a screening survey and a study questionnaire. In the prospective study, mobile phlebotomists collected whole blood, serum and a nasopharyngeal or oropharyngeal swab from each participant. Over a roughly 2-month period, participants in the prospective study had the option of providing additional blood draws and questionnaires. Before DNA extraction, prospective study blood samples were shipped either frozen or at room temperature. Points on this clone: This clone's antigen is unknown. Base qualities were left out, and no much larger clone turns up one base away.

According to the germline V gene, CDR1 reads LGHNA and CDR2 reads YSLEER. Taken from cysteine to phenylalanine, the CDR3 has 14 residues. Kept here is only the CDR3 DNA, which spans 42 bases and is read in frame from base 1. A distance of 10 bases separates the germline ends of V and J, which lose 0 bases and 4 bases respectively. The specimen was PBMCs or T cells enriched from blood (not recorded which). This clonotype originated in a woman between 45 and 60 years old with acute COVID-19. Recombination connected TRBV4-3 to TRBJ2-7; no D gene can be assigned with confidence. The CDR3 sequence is CASSQESSPYEQYF. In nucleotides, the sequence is TGCGCCAGCAGCCAAGAGAGTAGCCCGTACGAGCAGTACTTC.